Listed here are 4 T cell receptor beta chains from one sample, sequenced in a study of early T cells in non-severe SARS-CoV-2 infection. Via MiXCR, TCRdb re-called the 5' RACE reads, giving one row per CDR3 protein. The sample has tens of thousands of distinct CDR3 sequences; 13% are singletons. Sequenced input: whole blood. The receptors shown here come from an adult who was a healthcare worker with PCR-confirmed SARS-CoV-2 infection or an uninfected control (not recorded which).

This clonotype showed up many times. V and J are TRBV28 and TRBJ2-7; TRBD2 aligns across 13 bases. Germline values: CDR1 MDHEN, CDR2 SYDVKM. The CDR3 is made up of 16 amino acids. V was pared by 5 bases and J by 2 bases, with 6 bases of the junction left unmatched. The CDR3: CASSHGLAGATYEQYF. The CDR3 bases are TGTGCCAGCAGTCACGGACTAGCGGGAGCGACCTACGAGCAGTACTTC.

Only a few counts were recorded for this clonotype. The chain joins TRBV9 to TRBJ1-1, with D possibly matching TRBD1 (6 bases). V lost 3 bases and J 0 bases, leaving 12 bases between the germline ends. The germline CDR1 and CDR2 sequences are SGDLS and YYNGEE. This CDR3 comprises 15 residues. CDR3: CASSDGQRVNTEAFF. DNA for the CDR3: TGTGCCAGCAGCGACGGACAGCGAGTGAACACTGAAGCTTTCTTT.

This clonotype was detected many times. The V gene is TRBV25-1, the J gene TRBJ2-2; no reliable D call. The CDR3 has 13 amino acids. Trimming pared 4 bases from V and 4 bases from J, leaving 7 bases between. Germline CDR1 reads MGHDK; CDR2 reads SYGVNS. The CDR3 spells CASSAQFTGELFF. Here the CDR3 DNA reads TGTGCCAGCAGTGCGCAGTTCACCGGGGAGCTGTTTTTT.

About this clonotype: This may be a read error, as it is one base from a much larger clone. This CDR3 fails to terminate in the conserved phenylalanine or tryptophan, so it likely reflects a read error. The V call is TRBV12-3 or TRBV12-4, the J call TRBJ2-7, with unresolved D. CDR3 length: 13 amino acids. The V gene lost 1 base and the J gene lost 0 bases, with 4 bases spanning the gap. The CDR3 protein is CASSLVSSYEQYL. The CDR3 coding sequence is TGTGCCAGCAGTTTAGTCAGCTCCTACGAGCAGTACTTA.